The 26 T cell receptor beta chains listed next were all sequenced from one sample in a study of post-analysis software for immune sequencing data. Regarding the study as a whole: Four or five TRBV segments occurring more often in patients than controls included TRBV5-6, TRBV5-1 and TRBV20-1.

Unique molecular identifiers were built into the TCR beta cDNA libraries. TCRdb itself ran the PCR reads through MiXCR, one entry per CDR3 protein. The sample lists some 890,000 distinct CDR3 sequences; 53% were seen once. The antigens for these receptors are not known. The sequenced sample was blood. The receptors shown here come from a girl between 5 and 17 years old with multiple sclerosis.

The rearrangement links TRBV20-1 to TRBJ2-7; a possible D gene is TRBD2 (6 bases). The CDR3 is made up of 12 amino acids. Germline assignment: CDR1 DFQATT and CDR2 SNEGSKA (reference sequence). Trimming removed 6 bases from V and 5 bases from J, with 14 bases in between. CDR3 in amino acids: CSARETSNEQYF. CDR3 sequence (DNA): TGCAGTGCCAGGGAGACTAGTAACGAGCAGTACTTC.

This clonotype has a handful of counts. This chain uses TRBV27 with TRBJ2-3, with 10 bases aligning to TRBD2. V lost 4 bases to trimming and J lost 0 bases; unmatched junction nucleotides: 4. Germline values: CDR1 MNHEY, CDR2 SMNVEV (reference sequence). CDR3 length: 16 amino acids. CDR3 sequence reads: CASSSMTSGSTDTQYF. CDR3 DNA sequence: TGTGCCAGCAGTTCAATGACTAGCGGGAGCACAGATACGCAGTATTTT.

The chain is built from TRBV4-1 and TRBJ1-5; no definite D call. CDR1 and CDR2 (germline): MGHRA, YSYEKL. The V end lost 4 bases, the J end lost 4 bases, and 11 bases lay between the germline ends. The CDR3 has 14 residues. In nucleotides, the CDR3 is TGCGCCAGCAGCCCTTTGCAGGTGAATCAGCCCCAGCATTTT. Its translation: CASSPLQVNQPQHF.

The V call is TRBV20-1, the J call TRBJ2-7; either TRBD1 or TRBD2 may supply D (5 bases each). Germline V gives CDR1 DFQATT, CDR2 SNEGSKA (reference sequence). The CDR3 totals 13 residues. The germline V and J ends were trimmed by 4 bases and 2 bases, with 12 bases remaining between them. CDR3 sequence (DNA): TGCAGTGCTACCGGGACGCAGGCCTACGAGCAGTACTTC. Protein: CSATGTQAYEQYF.

This chain uses TRBV7-3 with TRBJ2-1, with TRBD2 as a possible D gene (6 bases). Trimming shortened V by 5 bases and J by 5 bases, and 16 bases separated the two germline ends. This CDR3 comprises 15 residues. Germline assignment: CDR1 SGHTA and CDR2 FQGTGA. CDR3 nucleotide sequence: TGTGCCAGCAGCAGGGCGGGAACTGGAGACAATGAGCAGTTCTTC. As protein: CASSRAGTGDNEQFF.

V and J are TRBV15 and TRBJ2-7, with D possibly TRBD1 on 5 matching bases. This CDR3 region has 14 residues. The germline V gene encodes CDR1 LNHNV and CDR2 YYDKDF (reference sequence). The V gene lost 3 bases and the J gene lost 5 bases, with 14 bases spanning the gap. For the CDR3, the DNA is TGTGCCACCAGCAGGAGAGTGGGCAGGGACGAGCAGTACTTC. This codes for CATSRRVGRDEQYF.

This sequence joins TRBV20-1 and TRBJ2-1; 9 bases line up with TRBD2. This CDR3 contains 16 residues. Trimming removed 0 bases from V and 3 bases from J; junction bases left unmatched: 6. The V gene's germline CDR1 is DFQATT and CDR2 SNEGSKA (reference sequence). The DNA of the CDR3 is TGCAGTGCTAGAGACATAGCGGGAGAGGTCTACAATGAGCAGTTCTTC. Its protein product is CSARDIAGEVYNEQFF.

The chain recombines TRBV18 with TRBJ2-5; D unresolved. The DNA end is a closer match to TRBJ2-7, so the J assignment may be wrong. The CDR3 is 14 residues long. CDR1 and CDR2 from the germline V gene are KGHSH and LQKENI. The CDR3 DNA reads TGTGCCAGCTCACAGAATCCTGGGTCTCTCGAGCAGTACTTC. Protein: CASSQNPGSLEQYF.

This chain connects TRBV6-5 to TRBJ1-2; TRBD1 matches at 7 bases. Per germline, CDR1 MNHEY and CDR2 SVGAGI. The CDR3 runs to 15 residues. V gave up 2 bases and J gave up 4 bases; unmatched junction bases: 7. CDR3 residues: CASSYSWTGGYGYTF. The CDR3 DNA reads TGTGCCAGCAGTTACAGCTGGACAGGAGGCTATGGCTACACCTTC.

V usage is TRBV7-6 and J usage is TRBJ1-1; a weak D match, TRBD1 (5 bases). V lost 4 bases, J lost 2 bases, and 14 bases lay in between. There are 15 residues in the CDR3. Germline loops: CDR1 SGHVS, CDR2 FNYEAQ. CDR3 nucleotides: TGTGCCAGCAGCTCCTATGGGGGGTCTAACACTGAAGCTTTCTTT. As protein: CASSSYGGSNTEAFF.

This clonotype was picked up a small number of times. This sequence joins TRBV20-1 and TRBJ2-3, with D uncertain. The CDR3 contains 14 residues. Germline V lookup: CDR1 DFQATT, CDR2 SNEGSKA (reference sequence). V lost 5 bases and J lost 6, with 18 bases in between. The CDR3 bases are TGCAGTGCTCCCCCCGGGCCCAAACGGGATACGCAGTATTTT. Protein sequence: CSAPPGPKRDTQYF.

The chain links TRBV6-1 to TRBJ1-1; unclear D gene. V was shortened by 8 bases and J by 4 bases, with 26 bases between the two germline ends. CDR3 length: 17 amino acids. Germline V lookup: CDR1 MNHNS, CDR2 SASEGT. CDR3 region: CASLPQAFVNLSTEAFF. The DNA for the CDR3 is TGTGCCAGCCTCCCCCAGGCGTTCGTCAACTTGAGCACTGAAGCTTTCTTT.

The chain employs TRBV6-5 and TRBJ2-1, with a possible D match to TRBD2 (6 bases). There are 14 residues in the CDR3. The germline V gene encodes CDR1 MNHEY and CDR2 SVGAGI. The V gene lost 11 bases and the J gene lost 9 bases, with 23 bases spanning the gap. CDR3 bases: TGTGCCTCGTCCCGGGACTTCGCCACCGTTGAGCAGTTCTTC. This codes for CASSRDFATVEQFF.

This chain connects TRBV20-1 to TRBJ1-2; 8 nucleotides line up with TRBD1. V shed 0 bases, J shed 5 bases, and the junction held 5 bases outside the gene matches. The germline CDR1 and CDR2 sequences are DFQATT and SNEGSKA (reference sequence). The CDR3 runs to 14 residues. The CDR3, as DNA: TGCAGTGCTAGAGATGACAGGGGAGGTTATGGCTACACCTTC. Encoded protein: CSARDDRGGYGYTF.

This clonotype was recorded a few times. The chain joins TRBV7-3 to TRBJ2-6; D possibly uses TRBD1 or TRBD2 (5 bases each). This CDR3 spans 16 amino acids. Germline lookup yields CDR1 SGHTA and CDR2 FQGTGA. Trimming pared 6 bases from V and 4 bases from J, leaving 16 bases between. CDR3 nucleotide sequence: TGTGCCAGCAGTCGGGACGGGTCCGGGGGGGCCAACGTCCTGACTTTC. Translating it yields CASSRDGSGGANVLTF.

V is TRBV4-1 and J is TRBJ1-6; D uncertain. This CDR3 spans 18 amino acids. Germline CDR1 and CDR2: MGHRA and YSYEKL. V was pared by 0 bases and J by 0 bases, with 12 bases between. CDR3 region: CASSQDPGRSSYNSPLHF. The CDR3 region has the DNA TGCGCCAGCAGCCAAGATCCTGGCAGGAGCTCCTATAATTCACCCCTCCACTTT.

There are a few counts of this clonotype. V gene TRBV9 combines with J gene TRBJ2-6; 8 nucleotides match TRBD1. The CDR3 has 17 amino acids. With 4 bases clipped from V and 0 bases from J, the junction kept 6 bases outside the gene matches. CDR1 SGDLS and CDR2 YYNGEE come from the germline V gene. As DNA, the CDR3 is TGTGCCAGCAGCCTCGGACAGGGTCGCTCTGGGGCCAACGTCCTGACTTTC. This gives the protein CASSLGQGRSGANVLTF.

The J gene is TRBJ2-1, the V gene TRBV5-5; a weak D match, TRBD2 (6 bases). The CDR3 is 18 amino acids. Germline CDR1 SGHKS, CDR2 YYEKEE (reference sequence). Deletions cut 0 bases from V and 1 base from J, with 17 bases between. The CDR3 region has the DNA TGTGCCAGCAGCTTGGTCGACGGGAGTATACTGTCCTACAATGAGCAGTTCTTC. Translation gives CASSLVDGSILSYNEQFF.

The chain has TRBV3-1 and TRBJ2-1; D may match TRBD1 or TRBD2 (6 bases each). Germline V gene data show CDR1 as LGHDT and CDR2 as YNNKEL (reference sequence). The CDR3 is 16 amino acids. V was clipped by 4 bases and J by 0 bases, with 13 bases between them. This CDR3 reads CASSLRGPSSYNEQFF. The CDR3 bases are TGTGCCAGCAGCCTACGGGGGCCCAGCTCCTACAATGAGCAGTTCTTC.

CDR3 in amino acids: CASSDFRVNSPLHF. CDR3 nucleotide sequence: TGTGCCAGCAGTGATTTCCGGGTCAATTCACCCCTCCACTTT. The chain carries TRBV25-1 and TRBJ1-6; D ambiguous. Trimming left V 3 bases short and J 7 bases short, with 10 bases between. CDR1 is MGHDK, CDR2 SYGVNS, per germline. The CDR3 contains 14 residues.

This clonotype was recorded a few times. V is TRBV11-2 and J is TRBJ2-6, with TRBD1 as a possible D gene (6 bases). The CDR3 consists of 19 residues. CDR1 and CDR2 from the germline V gene are SGHAT and FQNNGV. Trimming removed 3 bases from V and 0 bases from J, with 18 bases in between. The CDR3 is CASSFIKRTASSGANVLTF. CDR3 nucleotide sequence: TGTGCCAGCAGCTTCATTAAAAGGACAGCTAGCTCTGGGGCCAACGTCCTGACTTTC.

V gene TRBV30 combines with J gene TRBJ2-7; TRBD2 matches 10 bases. The germline V gene encodes CDR1 GTSNPN and CDR2 SVGIG (reference sequence). J was trimmed by 6 bases and V by 0 bases; bases with no gene match: 8. CDR3 length equals 15 residues. CDR3 DNA: TGTGCCTGGAGTGTTCTAGCGGGAGCTTCGGTCGAGCAGTACTTC. Translation gives CAWSVLAGASVEQYF.

The V call is TRBV6-4, the J call TRBJ2-4, with TRBD2 matching 11 bases. CDR1 is MRHNA, CDR2 SNTAGT, per germline. The CDR3 totals 19 residues. J lost 0 bases, V lost 8 bases, and 15 bases had no gene match. This CDR3 reads CASHSGRARGFEAKNIQYF. The CDR3 DNA is TGTGCCAGCCATAGCGGGAGGGCCCGGGGGTTCGAAGCCAAAAACATTCAGTACTTC.

This clonotype was observed a handful of times. The chain is built from TRBV5-1 and TRBJ2-1; a weak D match, TRBD1 (6 bases). This CDR3 contains 16 residues. Germline-derived CDR1 and CDR2 are SGHRS and YFSETQ. Trimming pared 0 bases from V and 4 bases from J, leaving 14 bases between. CDR3 sequence reads: CASSLEATGLYNEQFF. CDR3 nucleotide sequence: TGCGCCAGCAGCTTGGAAGCGACAGGCCTTTACAATGAGCAGTTCTTC.

The chain is built from TRBV2 and TRBJ1-2; perhaps TRBD1 as D (6 bases). The V gene lost 7 bases and the J gene lost 11 bases, with 17 bases spanning the gap. Germline V gene sequence: CDR1 SNHLY, CDR2 FYNNEI. This CDR3 has 12 amino acids. The CDR3 nucleotides are TGTGCCAGCAAGAGACCACAGGGAGGATACACCTTC. This encodes CASKRPQGGYTF.

This sequence joins TRBV11-2 and TRBJ2-1; 12 bases align to TRBD2. The J segment lost 5 bases and the V segment lost 1 base, leaving 3 bases of the junction unmatched. The CDR3 has 16 amino acids. Per the germline V gene, CDR1 is SGHAT and CDR2 is FQNNGV. CDR3 nucleotide sequence: TGTGCCAGCAGCTTAGGGACTAGCGGGACCCACAATGAGCAGTTCTTC. This sequence encodes CASSLGTSGTHNEQFF.